This TCR beta chain stems from a study of metastatic and nonmetastatic thyroid tumors (TCRdb year 2020). For the wider study: For patients with malignant and with benign thyroid disease, the researchers compared repertoires between peripheral blood samples and tumor or nodule tissue samples. Points the paper makes about the study in general: TCR beta diversity was reported as significantly higher in malignant tumors than in benign nodules, in both blood and tumor samples.

Library construction relied on PCR. TCRdb shows the sequencer as Illumina HiSeq 4000. High-throughput sequencing was used to profile the CDR3 region of the TCR beta-chain in every patient. Per the original workflow: The researchers built a classifier to tell apart papillary thyroid cancer patients with distant metastasis, based on CDR3 differences among clinicopathological groups. Repertoire diversity was assessed with the Shannon index, and tumor-blood repertoire similarity with the Morisita-Horn index. TCRdb ran its own pipeline on the public reads, namely fastp trimming at Q25 and MiXCR clone calling, and kept in-frame beta chains. For this entry, the V and J calls and clone size follow TCRdb and not the study's own pipeline. The sample profile shows about 19,000 clones; 20% to 30% of them were found once. 3% to 4% of the sample rests with the top ten. None of the patients had been given any treatment before thyroid surgery. Using T-cell receptor beta sequencing, the study looked back at clinical samples from patients collected from the early 2010s to the late 2010s.

In regard to this clone: Its antigen remains undetermined. Per-base qualities were not stored, and no clone one base away is much larger.

The sample comprised blood. The TCR was taken from a male donor with papillary thyroid cancer or a benign thyroid nodule (not recorded which). Some clones in this sample may be carry-over from other donors' samples.

The CDR3 amino acid sequence is: CASTVGLAGGGEQFF. The nucleotide sequence reads TGTGCCAGCACCGTGGGACTAGCGGGAGGGGGTGAGCAGTTCTTC. The sequence joins TRBV11-2 to TRBJ2-1; 16 junctional bases match TRBD2. Trimmed from V: 7 bases; trimmed from J: 9 bases; junction bases lacking a gene match: 6. The CDR3 spans 15 residues, from the cysteine through the phenylalanine. The entry retains the CDR3 DNA only, 45 bases that are in frame from base 1. From the germline V gene, CDR1 is SGHAT and CDR2 is FQNNGV.